The source of this TCR beta chain is a study of cytomegalovirus exposure and HLA in healthy donors. The overall study: For the approximately 400 genotyped donors, approximately 83% fell within the Caucasian-associated ancestry cluster.

For this clone: The antigen is unknown.

Broader study findings: Donors were assumed by presence/absence analyses to have roughly uniform sequencing depth. In an earlier analysis, about 87% or about 30%: the productive usage of most TCR beta V segments.

CDR3 length: 15 residues. Trimming took 2 bases from V and 7 from J; bases not matched to a gene: 9. Germline-derived CDR1 and CDR2 are MNHNS and SASEGT. At sampling all donors were nominally healthy, likely with unrecorded immune exposures. PCR involved 60 Vbeta and 13 Jbeta primers. TCRdb's copy holds only in-frame clones and misses some; the assay was immunoSEQ multiplex PCR. The profile shows about 150,000 clones, roughly 80% of them singletons. The sequence was obtained from a male donor in good health and CMV-seronegative. J is TRBJ2-7 and V is TRBV6-1, with 9 bases matching TRBD2. The sample comprised PBMCs. The CDR3 nucleotides read TGTGCCAGCAGTGAACGAGCTAGCGGGGTTGGAGAGCAGTACTTC. Translating it yields CASSERASGVGEQYF.